The 4 T cell receptor beta chains in this list originate from one sample, sequenced in a study of blood T cell repertoires in COVID-19. Assay used: immunoSEQ multiplex PCR; TCRdb lists only in-frame clones, some missing. Of about 52,000 clones listed, about 83% are singletons. Sequencing was done on a sample of peripheral blood. These receptors originate from a woman older than 75 with acute or convalescent COVID-19.

J is TRBJ2-2 and V is TRBV10-3, with 7 bases fitting TRBD2. This CDR3 contains 16 residues. V was pared by 0 bases and J by 1 base, with 2 bases of the junction left unmatched. From germline, CDR1 is ENHRY and CDR2 SYGVKD. As DNA, the CDR3 is TGTGCCATCAGTGAGTCCGGGGGGAGGAACACCGGGGAGCTGTTTTTT. Its protein is CAISESGGRNTGELFF.

V usage is TRBV19 and J usage is TRBJ1-1; D possibly corresponds to TRBD1 (5 bases). The germline V gene encodes CDR1 LNHDA and CDR2 SQIVND (reference sequence). Between the trimmed V and J ends, which lost 8 bases and 8 bases, there was a span of 18 bases. The CDR3 contains 13 residues. The CDR3 is CASLKKGRPEAFF. CDR3 sequence (DNA): TGTGCCAGTTTAAAGAAGGGGCGGCCCGAAGCTTTCTTT. The entire variable domain, with the rest obtained from reference TRBV19 and TRBJ1-1, is as follows: DGGITQSPKYLFRKEGQNVTLSCEQNLNHDAMYWYRQDPGQGLRLIYYSQIVNDFQKGDIAEGYSVSREKKESFPLTVTSAQKNPTAFYLCASLKKGRPEAFFGQGTRLTVV.

The genes are TRBV11-2 and TRBJ2-1; 9 bases fit TRBD2. The CDR3 has 15 residues. With 1 base clipped from V and 5 bases from J, the junction kept 3 bases outside the gene matches. Germline V gene sequence: CDR1 SGHAT, CDR2 FQNNGV. For the CDR3, the DNA is TGTGCCAGCAGCTTAGGGCGGGGGGGCCACAATGAGCAGTTCTTC. This sequence encodes CASSLGRGGHNEQFF.

A single count supports this clone. This chain links TRBV21-1 with TRBJ1-2; the table gives TRBD1 as D, unverified against the DNA. TRBV21-1 is tagged as a pseudogene. The CDR3 has 11 residues. The CDR3 region is CASRQDYGYTF. Here the CDR3 DNA reads TGTGCCAGCAGGCAGGACTATGGCTACACCTTC.